Listed below are T cell receptor beta chains from one sample, sequenced in a study of OX40 agonist ivuxolimab in advanced cancers. Clones were sequenced by immunoSEQ multiplex PCR, and TCRdb holds only the in-frame ones, with some missing. The sample records about 78,000 clones, 85% to 95% being singletons. This specimen was CD4+ or CD8+ T cells sorted from blood, taken in a trial of the OX40 agonist ivuxolimab. These receptors came from an adult with an advanced solid tumor such as melanoma, head and neck, liver or kidney cancer. Both conserved end residues are part of each CDR3. The order of the fields is J gene, D gene, clone size, V gene, CDR3 DNA, CDR3 protein. D genes are given only for firm matches. Size is omitted from some rows. Given values are once, few, many or a class for expanded clones.

TRBJ2-7 - - TRBV6-5 TGTGCCAGCAGTTACTCGTTTGGGTCCTACGAGCAGTACTTC CASSYSFGSYEQYF
TRBJ2-2 TRBD1 - TRBV6-6 TGTGCCAGCAGTCAACGGGACAGCTCGAACACCGGGGAGCTGTTTTTT CASSQRDSSNTGELFF
TRBJ2-7 - - TRBV19 TGTGCCAGTAGCCCTTCCCGGGGGCGACCCTACGAGCAGTACTTC CASSPSRGRPYEQYF
TRBJ2-7 TRBD1 once TRBV6-1 TGTGCCAGCAGTGAACTTGACAGGGAGTACTTC CASSELDREYF
TRBJ1-5 - - TRBV6-6 TGTGCCAGCAGTTATCGGGGGTATAGCAATCAGCCCCAGCATTTT CASSYRGYSNQPQHF
TRBJ2-2 TRBD2 - TRBV19 TGTGCCAGTAGTATGGTACTAGCGGGGGTTACCGGGGAGCTGTTTTTT CASSMVLAGVTGELFF
TRBJ1-4 - once TRBV7-9 TGTGCCAGCAGCCGGACCCTCTCGAGGGAAAAACTGTTTTTT CASSRTLSREKLFF
TRBJ2-2 - once TRBV2 TGTGCCAGCAGTGAAGAGGGTAGCGGCAACACCGGGGAGCTGTTTTTT CASSEEGSGNTGELFF
TRBJ1-5 TRBD1 - TRBV19 TGTGCCAGTAGTATGGACAGGTCCTTCAATCAGCCCCAGCATTTT CASSMDRSFNQPQHF
TRBJ1-1 - once TRBV2 TGTGCCAGCAGTACCACAGGGTTTGAAGCTTTCTTT CASSTTGFEAFF
TRBJ1-2 - - TRBV6-1 TGTGCCAGCAGCGACACTGCGTATGGCTACACCTTC CASSDTAYGYTF
TRBJ2-7 TRBD1 once TRBV19 TGTGCCAGTAAAGTCCAGACAGGGGGATACTACGAGCAGTACTTC CASKVQTGGYYEQYF
TRBJ2-2 - - TRBV5-4 TGTGCCAGCAGCTTGGACCTCAGGGCAGGGAGGTCCGGGGAGCTGTTTTTT CASSLDLRAGRSGELFF
TRBJ2-1 TRBD2 - TRBV15 TGTGCCACCAGCCCTCATCTGGGGGCTAGCGGGCCGAGGGGACACAATGAGCAGTTCTTC CATSPHLGASGPRGHNEQFF
TRBJ1-1 - - TRBV19 TGTGCCAGTAGTAGTATCCTAGGGGGAGGGCCCACTGAAGCTTTCTTT CASSSILGGGPTEAFF
TRBJ2-5 TRBD2 - TRBV7-7 TGTGCTAGCAGCCCTCTAGCGGGGCGTCAAGAGACCCAGTACTTC CASSPLAGRQETQYF
TRBJ1-1 - - TRBV29-1 TGCAGCGTTGAGAGGACCCCTAACACTGAAGCTTTCTTT CSVERTPNTEAFF
TRBJ1-5 - - TRBV7-8 TGTGCCAGCAGCACCATAGGGACATTTAGCAATCAGCCCCAGCATTTT CASSTIGTFSNQPQHF
TRBJ2-2 - - TRBV9 TGTGCCAGCAGCGGGACTTCGAACACCGGGGAGCTGTTTTTT CASSGTSNTGELFF
TRBJ2-2 TRBD2 - TRBV19 TGTGCCAGTAGTATACCCGGGAGGGCCCCCCCCGGGGAGCTGTTTTTT CASSIPGRAPPGELFF
TRBJ1-3 TRBD1 - TRBV5-4 TGTGCCAGCAGCTTACAGGGGGCTGGAAACACCATATATTTT CASSLQGAGNTIYF
TRBJ2-7 - - TRBV5-8 TGTGCCAGCAGCCCTGACAGATACGAGCAGTACTTC CASSPDRYEQYF
TRBJ2-4 - - TRBV28 TGTGCCAGCAGTTTGGGTCCCGGACTACATATAGCCAAAAACATTCAGTACTTC CASSLGPGLHIAKNIQYF
TRBJ2-7 TRBD1 - TRBV11-1 TGTGCCAGCAGCTTGGCGGACAGGGGTTCCTACGAGCAGTACTTC CASSLADRGSYEQYF
TRBJ1-1 TRBD1 - TRBV6-5 TGTGCCAGCAGCGGACCGGGACAGGGTTTCTCCGGAGCTTTCTTT CASSGPGQGFSGAFF
TRBJ2-1 - once TRBV14 TGTGCCAGCAGCCAAGATATGGGGGAGAGCTCCTACAATGAGCAGTTCTTC CASSQDMGESSYNEQFF
TRBJ1-1 TRBD1 - TRBV10-3 TGTGCCATCAGTGCGGACAGGGGGCGCGGCACTGAAGCTTTCTTT CAISADRGRGTEAFF
TRBJ2-1 - - TRBV13 TGTGCCAGCAGCTCTTTAGGAGCCTACAATGAGCAGTTCTTC CASSSLGAYNEQFF
TRBJ1-5 - - TRBV19 TGTGCCAGTAGTATGGGTCCAGGGTCGGATTCCAATAGCAATCAGCCCCAGCATTTT CASSMGPGSDSNSNQPQHF
TRBJ1-5 - once TRBV27 TGTGCCAGCAGTTTCAGATTAGGCAATCAGCCCCAGCATTTT CASSFRLGNQPQHF
TRBJ2-1 TRBD2 once TRBV5-1 TGCGCCAGCAGCTTGGACTCAGCGGGGGGCAACAATGAGCAGTTCTTC CASSLDSAGGNNEQFF
TRBJ2-5 TRBD2 - TRBV11-2 TGTGCCAGCAGCTGGGGACTAGCGGAAGAGACCCAGTACTTC CASSWGLAEETQYF
TRBJ1-2 - - TRBV19 TGTGCCAGTAGTATGGATGTCCGGACGCCCTATGGCTACACCTTC CASSMDVRTPYGYTF
TRBJ2-7 TRBD2 - TRBV10-3 TGTGCCACCGAGACGATTAGCGGGAGCACCTCCTACGAGCAGTACTTC CATETISGSTSYEQYF
TRBJ2-3 - - TRBV10-1 TGCGCCAGCAGTGATCTCCAAGGGAAGACAGATACGCAGTATTTT CASSDLQGKTDTQYF
TRBJ1-1 TRBD1 - TRBV28 TGTGCCAGCAGTCCCCACAGGGGACGATCCGAAGCTTTCTTT CASSPHRGRSEAFF
TRBJ1-3 - - TRBV5-5 TGTGCCAGCAGCTTTGGCAGCTCTGGAAACACCATATATTTT CASSFGSSGNTIYF
TRBJ1-1 - - TRBV18 TGTGCCAGCTCACCATACGGACAGAACACTGAAGCTTTCTTT CASSPYGQNTEAFF
TRBJ1-2 - once TRBV25-1 TGTGCCAGCAGTGACAGTAGAAACTATGGCTACACCTTC CASSDSRNYGYTF
TRBJ1-2 - - TRBV5-1 TGCGCCAGCAGCTTAGGCGGGGGCGATAACTATGGCTACACCTTC CASSLGGGDNYGYTF
TRBJ1-6 - - TRBV28 TGTGCCAGCTGCGCGGGTTCACCCCTCCACTTT CASCAGSPLHF
TRBJ1-5 TRBD1 - TRBV4-1 TGCGCCAGCAGCCATTCGGACAGGGATGATCAGCCCCAGCATTTT CASSHSDRDDQPQHF
TRBJ1-2 TRBD1 - TRBV28 TGTGCCAGCAGGCCACAGGGGAACTATGGCTACACCTTC CASRPQGNYGYTF
TRBJ2-5 TRBD2 - TRBV7-9 TGTGCCAGCAGCCCGGGGGAGGGAAGGAGGGAGACCCAGTACTTC CASSPGEGRRETQYF